This T cell receptor beta chain was identified during a study of CD4 T cells in relation to SARS-CoV-2 and coronaviruses. Study results and caveats: The cross-reactivity analysis covered only spike protein, not other viral proteins. Each donor contributed either pre-pandemic or post-infection samples, not both.

Only in-frame clones appear in the TCRdb table, and some are missing; sequencing was by immunoSEQ multiplex PCR. The table includes approximately 18,000 clones, around 77% detected once. The unexposed donors gave CD4+ T cells in about 2010-2019, prior to COVID-19. After roughly ten days of culture, CD4+ T cells were isolated. The CDR3 consists of 17 residues. Trimming cost V 5 bases and J 6 bases; bases outside gene matches: 18. Germline V gene lookup returns CDR1 GTSNPN and CDR2 SVGIG (reference sequence). As regards this clone: Its antigen remains unidentified.

The TCR comes from a human donor in good health. The sample comprised CD4+ T cells from PBMCs, cultured in vitro. V is TRBV30 and J is TRBJ2-2; 7 positions match TRBD1. The CDR3: CAWSRSGQPLGAGELFF. In DNA form, the CDR3 reads TGTGCCTGGTCCCGCTCGGGACAGCCCCTGGGAGCCGGGGAGCTGTTTTTT.